This entry features one T cell receptor (beta chain) sequence. This sample is part of a study of blood T cell repertoires in COVID-19. Study at large: Samples came from the United States, Italy and Spain, spanning acute and convalescent COVID-19. From T cells, B-cell-depleted T cells, or PBMCs came the material, which was cDNA or gDNA.

Trimming left V 6 bases short and J 8 bases short, with 11 bases between. This CDR3 spans 11 amino acids. Per germline, CDR1 DFQATT and CDR2 SNEGSKA (reference sequence). Original handling: Researchers report that nucleated cell counts were estimated from reference gene primer amplification. Only in-frame clones appear in the TCRdb table, and some are missing; sequencing was by immunoSEQ multiplex PCR. V, J and clone size are taken as reported in that table, and D and trimming were inferred from the DNA itself. The table includes 300,000 to 400,000 clones, over 75% detected once. The TCR was taken from a woman in her fifties or sixties who had recovered from COVID-19. Sequenced input: peripheral blood. The chain is built from TRBV20-1 and TRBJ2-1; D possibly corresponds to TRBD1 (6 bases). CDR3 in amino acids: CSAHRVHEQFF. CDR3 bases: TGCAGTGCGCACAGGGTGCATGAGCAGTTCTTC.